The TCR beta chain under discussion was sequenced for a study of blood T cells in healthy people across ages. It was with a sample-barcoded 5' primer and a J-beta primer mix that a second PCR of roughly 6 to 12 cycles was run. Carrying 12 random nucleotides, a template-switch adaptor labeled each individual cDNA molecule. MiXCR, run by TCRdb on the 5' RACE reads, gives a single entry per CDR3 protein. This table has nearly 800,000 distinct CDR3 sequences, approximately 60% appearing once. Findings and caveats of the study: The unsorted PBMCs prevented any conclusive comparison of naive versus antigen-experienced cells. Observed TCR beta diversity per million T cells went down as age went up. This fall followed a roughly linear course with age.

This clonotype was seen a single time. Its antigen is not identified. The germline V gene encodes CDR1 SQVTM and CDR2 ANQGSEA. The CDR3 is made up of 13 amino acids. The germline V and J ends were trimmed by 2 bases and 6 bases, with 10 bases remaining between them. The clonotype was recovered from a middle-aged man in good health. V is TRBV29-1 and J is TRBJ1-4; D remains unclear. Sequenced material: blood. CDR3 nucleotides: TGCAGCGTTGAAAAGGTCAGCGATGAAAAACTGTTTTTT. This sequence encodes CSVEKVSDEKLFF.